These T cell receptor beta chains were read from a single sample in a study of shared clonotypes between healthy human individuals. Profiled with immunoSEQ multiplex PCR; TCRdb holds only in-frame clones, not every one. This repertoire shows approximately 980,000 clones, approximately 76% found once; its top ten account for about 1.5%. Sequencing was done on a sample of memory CD4+ T cells sorted from blood. These receptors were taken from a man between 18 and 35 years old in good health. CDR3s include the opening cysteine and the closing phenylalanine or tryptophan. The order of the fields is clone size, V gene, J gene, D gene, CDR3 DNA, CDR3 protein. D genes are given only for firm matches. Clone size appears in some rows only: once, few, many, or a class for an expanded clone.

NA	TRBV18	TRBJ2-1	NA	TGTGCCAGCTCACGACAGGGACTAAATCAGGATGAGCAGTTCTTC	CASSRQGLNQDEQFF
NA	TRBV9	TRBJ2-3	NA	TGTGCCAGCAGCGTAGCTGGACGGGGAGGCACAGATACGCAGTATTTT	CASSVAGRGGTDTQYF
NA	TRBV4-1	TRBJ2-2	TRBD2	TGCGCCAGCAGCCATGTTACCGGGACTAGCGGGAGGGCTAACACCGGGGAGCTGTTTTTT	CASSHVTGTSGRANTGELFF
once	TRBV10-3	TRBJ2-1	NA	TGTGCCACATCAGATGGGGACACTTTATTCTTC	CATSDGDTLFF
many	TRBV4-2	TRBJ2-3	NA	TGTGCCATCCTAACAGATACGCAGTATTTT	CAILTDTQYF
NA	TRBV18	TRBJ2-7	NA	TGTGCCAGCTCACCAAGAATTGGAAGCTCCTACGAGCAGTACTTC	CASSPRIGSSYEQYF
NA	TRBV10-3	TRBJ2-1	NA	TGTGCCATCAGGGACTTAGGTGGCGTATACAATGAGCAGTTCTTC	CAIRDLGGVYNEQFF
few	TRBV11-2	TRBJ1-2	NA	TGTGCCAGCAGCTTACTGGGGGCGGATGGCTACACCTTC	CASSLLGADGYTF
NA	TRBV5-4	TRBJ2-4	TRBD1	TGTGCCAGCAGCACTAGACAGGGTGGCATTCAGTACTTC	CASSTRQGGIQYF
NA	TRBV7-6	TRBJ2-6	NA	TGTGCCAGCAGCCCCTCTGGGGCCAACGTCCTGACTTTC	CASSPSGANVLTF
NA	TRBV2	TRBJ2-5	NA	TGTGCCAGCAGTGAGGTCCACAGGGAGACCCAGTACTTC	CASSEVHRETQYF
NA	TRBV6-5	TRBJ2-5	TRBD1	TGTGCCAGCAGTTACTCTACAGGGGGTGAGACCCAGTACTTC	CASSYSTGGETQYF
NA	TRBV6-5	TRBJ2-7	NA	TGTGCCACAGGACCGAATTCCTACGAGCAGTACTTC	CATGPNSYEQYF
NA	TRBV10-3	TRBJ1-3	NA	TGTGCCATCAGTGCCTCCTCTGGAAACACCATATATTTT	CAISASSGNTIYF
once	TRBV2	TRBJ2-5	TRBD2	TGTGCCAGCAGGAACGCGGGGGAAAAAGAGACCCAGTACTTC	CASRNAGEKETQYF
once	TRBV10-2	TRBJ1-5	TRBD1	TGCGCCAGCAGTGAACTTACGACAGGGAGGGATCAGCCCCAGCATTTT	CASSELTTGRDQPQHF
NA	TRBV27	TRBJ1-1	TRBD1	TGTGCCAGCAGTCCCCACACAGGGGGAAGAGGAACTGAAGCTTTCTTT	CASSPHTGGRGTEAFF
few	TRBV9	TRBJ1-2	NA	TGTGCCAGCAGCGGCGGCATTTTCAGCGGCACTAACTATGGCTACACCTTC	CASSGGIFSGTNYGYTF
NA	TRBV7-3	TRBJ1-1	NA	TGTGCCAGCAGCTTAAATGCTGCTGGGACTGAAGCTTTCTTT	CASSLNAAGTEAFF
NA	TRBV19	TRBJ1-1	NA	TGTGCCAGTAGTATCCAGGGTTTGAACACTGAAGCTTTCTTT	CASSIQGLNTEAFF
NA	TRBV6-4	TRBJ2-1	TRBD2	TGTGCCAGCAGTGTATTCATCGGGGGGAACAATGAGCAGTTCTTC	CASSVFIGGNNEQFF
NA	TRBV7-8	TRBJ2-1	NA	TGTGCCAGCAGCTTATTGACCGGGCCACGTCGGTTCTTC	CASSLLTGPRRFF
NA	TRBV2	TRBJ2-7	TRBD2	TGTGCCAGCAGTGTGGGGGGGAACTACGAGCAGTACTTC	CASSVGGNYEQYF
once	TRBV6-1	TRBJ1-2	NA	TGTGCCATCAGTGATTCCCCCGCCCGGTACACCTTC	CAISDSPARYTF
NA	TRBV7-9	TRBJ2-7	NA	TGTGCCAGCAGCCCTGGGGGGGCGACAGCCTACGAGCAGTACTTC	CASSPGGATAYEQYF
NA	TRBV30	TRBJ2-1	TRBD2	TGTGCCTGGAGTGTACGACCCCTAGCGGGAGGCTACAATGAGCAGTTCTTC	CAWSVRPLAGGYNEQFF
NA	TRBV18	TRBJ1-2	NA	TGTGCCAGCTCACCAGACCGGACCTATGGGGGCTACACCTTC	CASSPDRTYGGYTF
many	TRBV6-1	TRBJ2-2	NA	TGTGCCAGCAGTGGCCGACTGAGCACCGGGGAGCTGTTTTTT	CASSGRLSTGELFF
NA	TRBV23-1	TRBJ1-5	TRBD1	TGCGCCAGCAGTCAATCGGACAGGGGTGAGCCCCGGAGGGTGATTTGGTTGGTGCCGCATTTT	CASSQSDRGEPRRVIWLVPHF
NA	TRBV9	TRBJ1-1	NA	TGTGCCAGCAGCGTAGAGGGTTTAAGGACTGAAGCTTTCTTT	CASSVEGLRTEAFF
NA	TRBV5-1	TRBJ1-2	TRBD1	TGCGCCAGCAGCTTGGTACAGGGGGACGGCTATGGCTACACCTTC	CASSLVQGDGYGYTF
NA	TRBV5-6	TRBJ1-4	TRBD1	TGTGCCAGCAGCTCGGACAGGGGGCCCGGGACTAATGAAAAACTGTTTTTT	CASSSDRGPGTNEKLFF
NA	TRBV18	TRBJ2-1	NA	TGTGCCAGCTCACCACCTAATAGTCACAATGAGCAGTTCTTC	CASSPPNSHNEQFF
NA	TRBV11-3	TRBJ1-2	NA	TGTGCCAGCAGCTTAGTTAGGGTTTCGGTGCGCTACACCTTC	CASSLVRVSVRYTF
once	TRBV19	TRBJ1-5	NA	TGTGCCAGTAGTATTGAAGGGAGTCGGGAGCCCCAGCATTTT	CASSIEGSREPQHF
NA	TRBV2	TRBJ1-5	TRBD1	TGTGCCAGCACTCCTTCTAGGACGACAGGGGACAATCAGCCCCAGCATTTT	CASTPSRTTGDNQPQHF
NA	TRBV29-1	TRBJ1-2	TRBD1	TGCAGCGTTAAGGACAGGGACTATGGCTACACCTTC	CSVKDRDYGYTF
NA	TRBV12-5	TRBJ1-5	NA	TGTGCTAGTGGTTTGGTAAAGGGTCAGCCCCAGCATTTT	CASGLVKGQPQHF
NA	TRBV2	TRBJ2-5	NA	TGTGCCAGCAGGAAAGTGGCCAGTGGGGGGCGAGAGACCCAGTACTTC	CASRKVASGGRETQYF
NA	TRBV5-4	TRBJ2-7	NA	TGTGCCAGCAGCTTGGGGGGGCTATCCTCGCGCTACGAGCAGTACTTC	CASSLGGLSSRYEQYF
NA	TRBV7-2	TRBJ2-3	NA	TGTGCCAGCAGCTTTGTCGGCACAGATACGCAGTATTTT	CASSFVGTDTQYF
NA	TRBV10-3	TRBJ1-1	NA	TGTGCCATCAGTGAGGACAGCCTTAACACTGAAGCTTTCTTT	CAISEDSLNTEAFF
few	TRBV19	TRBJ1-6	NA	TGTGCCAGTCAAGAGGGTCCACAAGGCGGTTCACCCCTCCACTTT	CASQEGPQGGSPLHF
NA	TRBV28	TRBJ1-2	TRBD1	TGTGCCAGCAGTTTAAGGACAGGGCTCATGGGCTACACCTTC	CASSLRTGLMGYTF
NA	TRBV29-1	TRBJ1-3	NA	TGCAGCGTTAGGACAGCAGGATCCTCTGGAAACACCATATATTTT	CSVRTAGSSGNTIYF